Each of the 30 T cell receptor beta chains below was sequenced from the same sample in a study of blood T cell repertoires in COVID-19. Here immunoSEQ multiplex PCR was the method, and the copy in TCRdb shows in-frame clones only, minus some. The repertoire includes some 50,000 clones, about 70% of them detected once, and 8.8% sits in the top ten. The sample taken for sequencing was peripheral blood. The receptors come from a woman aged 70-85 years with acute or convalescent COVID-19.

The J gene is TRBJ1-3, the V gene TRBV5-1, with 8 bases that match TRBD1. Trimming removed 2 bases from V and 2 bases from J; junction bases left unmatched: 0. The germline V gene encodes CDR1 SGHRS and CDR2 YFSETQ. CDR3 length: 14 residues. CDR3: CASSLQGAGNTIYF. For the CDR3, the DNA is TGCGCCAGCAGCTTACAGGGGGCTGGAAACACCATATATTTT.

This rearrangement joins TRBV6-5 to TRBJ1-5; TRBD1 agrees at 9 bases. The V segment lost 7 bases and the J segment 3 bases; nucleotides outside the gene matches: 7. Per germline, CDR1 MNHEY and CDR2 SVGAGI. This CDR3 comprises 15 residues. CDR3 DNA: TGTGCCAGCAATCCACAGGGGGCCTTCAATCAGCCCCAGCATTTT. Translated: CASNPQGAFNQPQHF.

V usage is TRBV3-1 (or the pseudogene TRBV3-2) and J usage is TRBJ1-1; a weak D match, TRBD1 (5 bases). The CDR3 length is 14 residues. Germline CDR1 and CDR2: LGHDT and YNNKEL (reference sequence). Trimming removed 2 bases at V and 1 base at J, with 8 bases between. The CDR3 DNA reads as TGTGCCAGCAGCCAAAGGGGTACGAACACTGAAGCTTTCTTT. Translated, it gives CASSQRGTNTEAFF.

The chain couples TRBV10-2 to TRBJ1-3; D unresolved. CDR3 length: 14 residues. V was pared by 7 bases and J by 0 bases, with 10 bases between. Looked up from germline, CDR1 is WSHSY and CDR2 is SAAADI. The CDR3 here is CASNSGSSGNTIYF. The CDR3 DNA reads as TGCGCCAGCAACAGCGGAAGCTCTGGAAACACCATATATTTT.

This clone showed up just a few times. The rearrangement joins TRBV5-1 to TRBJ1-1; the D gene is possibly TRBD1 (6 bases). The CDR3 is 13 residues long. Germline CDR1 SGHRS, CDR2 YFSETQ. Trimming stripped 7 bases from V and 6 bases from J, with 16 bases between. The DNA for the CDR3 is TGCGCCAGCCTGGGGGCTGGAGATCCTGAAGCTTTCTTT. Protein sequence: CASLGAGDPEAFF.

A single count supports this clone. V and J are TRBV5-1 and TRBJ2-2, with 9 bases lining up with TRBD1. V lost 4 bases to trimming and J lost 6 bases; unmatched junction nucleotides: 7. The CDR3 runs to 15 residues. CDR1 is SGHRS and CDR2 is YFSETQ in the germline V gene. The CDR3: CASSGTGSASGELFF. The CDR3 bases are TGCGCCAGCAGCGGGACAGGGAGTGCGTCCGGGGAGCTGTTTTTT.

The chain recombines TRBV7-6 with TRBJ1-1; TRBD1 aligns across 7 bases. The CDR3 runs to 13 residues. Germline V gives CDR1 SGHVS, CDR2 FNYEAQ. Losses at the gene ends were 4 bases for V and 7 bases for J; bases not matched to a gene: 6. CDR3 in DNA: TGTGCCAGCAGCTCCGGGACAGCAGGTGAAGCTTTCTTT. Protein product: CASSSGTAGEAFF.

The sample holds a few counts of this clone. The chain couples TRBV6-5 to TRBJ2-7; no firm D call. This CDR3 region has 13 residues. Per germline, CDR1 MNHEY and CDR2 SVGAGI. V was pared by 7 bases and J by 6 bases, with 16 bases between. CDR3 DNA sequence: TGTGCCAGCATCGCGGATAATAGAGGCGAGCAGTACTTC. This encodes CASIADNRGEQYF.

This clone appeared once. V usage is TRBV4-2 and J usage is TRBJ1-4; D is unresolved. Trimming cost V 0 bases and J 5 bases, with 19 bases left between them. CDR3 length: 18 amino acids. Looked up from germline, CDR1 is LGHNA and CDR2 is YNFKEQ. The CDR3 region is CASSQDVGGNKWNEKLFF. Here the CDR3 DNA reads TGTGCCAGCAGCCAAGATGTGGGCGGGAACAAATGGAATGAAAAACTGTTTTTT.

The V and J genes are TRBV12-3 or TRBV12-4 and TRBJ1-1; 7 bases are a match to TRBD1. Losses at the gene ends were 8 bases for V and 4 bases for J; bases not matched to a gene: 7. This CDR3 region has 13 residues. Written as DNA, the CDR3 is TGTGCCAGCGCACGACAGGGCGGCACTGAAGCTTTCTTT. This translates into CASARQGGTEAFF.

The chain is built from TRBV7-9 and TRBJ2-7; 8 bases are a match to TRBD1. The CDR3 length is 14 residues. Per the germline V gene, CDR1 is SEHNR and CDR2 is FQNEAQ (reference sequence). The trim removed 5 bases at V and 4 bases at J, leaving 7 bases unmatched. CDR3 protein: CASSVQGVGYEQYF. The DNA for the CDR3 is TGTGCCAGCAGCGTACAGGGGGTGGGTTACGAGCAGTACTTC.

The V and J genes are TRBV5-1 and TRBJ2-2; 9 bases are a match to TRBD2. The CDR3 is made up of 14 amino acids. V lost 5 bases, J lost 6 bases, and 5 bases stayed unmatched. Looked up from germline, CDR1 is SGHRS and CDR2 is YFSETQ. In nucleotides, the CDR3 is TGCGCCAGCAGGGGGGGGACTAGCCCCGGGGAGCTGTTTTTT. Translated, it gives CASRGGTSPGELFF.

The chain joins TRBV2 to TRBJ1-1, with a weak D call TRBD1 (5 bases). Deletions cut 4 bases from V and 2 bases from J, with 8 bases between. Per the germline V gene, CDR1 is SNHLY and CDR2 is FYNNEI. There are 13 residues in the CDR3. CDR3 protein: CASSGGGNTEAFF. CDR3 sequence (DNA): TGTGCCAGCAGTGGGGGGGGAAACACTGAAGCTTTCTTT. Filled out from reference TRBV2 and TRBJ1-1, the complete variable domain reads EPEVTQTPSHQVTQMGQEVILRCVPISNHLYFYWYRQILGQKVEFLVSFYNNEISEKSEIFDDQFSVERPDGSNFTLKIRSTKLEDSAMYFCASSGGGNTEAFFGQGTRLTVV.

The chain recombines TRBV5-8 with TRBJ1-6, with TRBD1 as a possible D gene (6 bases). V lost 4 bases, J lost 5 bases, and 19 bases lay in between. The CDR3 is 17 residues long. The germline CDR1 and CDR2 sequences are SGHTS and YDEGEE. The CDR3 DNA follows: TGTGCCAGCAGCCCCTTCCGGGGGGCGGGGAATAATTCACCCCTCCACTTT. It yields the protein CASSPFRGAGNNSPLHF.

V gene TRBV18 combines with J gene TRBJ1-4; tentative D call: TRBD1 (5 bases). This CDR3 comprises 16 residues. Deletions cut 2 bases from V and 7 bases from J, with 17 bases between. From germline, CDR1 is KGHSH and CDR2 LQKENI. CDR3 in DNA: TGTGCCAGCTCACCAGGAAGCCTGGGGCGGACTGAAAAACTGTTTTTT. Translating gives CASSPGSLGRTEKLFF.

The rearrangement uses TRBV5-1 and TRBJ2-7, with 9 bases aligning to TRBD2. V shed 0 bases and J 4 bases; nucleotides not matched to a gene: 2. CDR3 length: 14 residues. Looked up from germline, CDR1 is SGHRS and CDR2 is YFSETQ. In nucleotides, the CDR3 is TGCGCCAGCAGCTTGGATCTAGCGGGGTACGAGCAGTACTTC. Amino acids: CASSLDLAGYEQYF.

The chain combines TRBV6-5 with TRBJ1-2; 11 bases are shared with TRBD1. This CDR3 contains 16 residues. Germline CDR1 and CDR2: MNHEY and SVGAGI. V shed 2 bases and J 6 bases; nucleotides not matched to a gene: 8. The CDR3 is CASSYGTGGLKDGYTF. The CDR3 DNA sequence: TGTGCCAGCAGTTACGGGACAGGGGGGTTGAAGGATGGCTACACCTTC.

The V and J genes are TRBV19 and TRBJ1-5; 7 nucleotides match TRBD1. The CDR3 length is 15 residues. Germline CDR1 and CDR2: LNHDA and SQIVND (reference sequence). With 5 bases clipped from V and 3 bases from J, the junction kept 7 bases outside the gene matches. The DNA of the CDR3 is TGTGCCAGTAGTTCAATCGGGACAGCCAATCAGCCCCAGCATTTT. Its protein product is CASSSIGTANQPQHF.

This chain joins TRBV10-1 and TRBJ2-5; 8 nucleotides line up with TRBD1. This CDR3 has 15 residues. Germline CDR1 is WNHNN and CDR2 is SYGVQD (reference sequence). The trim removed 2 bases at V and 5 bases at J, leaving 7 bases unmatched. In nucleotides, the CDR3 is TGCGCCAGCAGTGAGGGACAGGGACCCGGGGAGACCCAGTACTTC. It specifies CASSEGQGPGETQYF.

V usage is TRBV7-2 and J usage is TRBJ1-5, with TRBD1 matching 8 bases. The J segment lost 4 bases and the V segment lost 6 bases, leaving 5 bases of the junction unmatched. Germline V CDR1 and CDR2: SGHTA, FQGNSA. This CDR3 is 14 amino acids long. In DNA, the CDR3 is TGTGCCAGCAGTGCCACAGGGGGAAATCAGCCCCAGCATTTT. As protein: CASSATGGNQPQHF.

This chain links TRBV4-2 with TRBJ2-1; 13 positions agree with TRBD2. Germline V gene data show CDR1 as LGHNA and CDR2 as YNFKEQ. The CDR3 has 16 amino acids. The junction had 1 base not matched to a gene; V was cut back by 1 base and J by 4 bases. The CDR3, as DNA: TGTGCCAGCAGCCAAGGACTAGCGGGGGGTTACAATGAGCAGTTCTTC. Its protein product is CASSQGLAGGYNEQFF.

This clone has only a few counts. This chain links TRBV4-1 with TRBJ1-2, with D maybe TRBD1 (5 bases). There are 14 residues in the CDR3. The germline CDR1 and CDR2 sequences are MGHRA and YSYEKL. Trimming took 3 bases from V and 5 from J, leaving 13 bases between them. Here the CDR3 DNA reads TGCGCCAGCAGCCAGACAGACAACGAATATGGCTACACCTTC. It translates to CASSQTDNEYGYTF.

This clone was counted a few times. CDR3 in amino acids: CSAGTGGVYGYTF. The CDR3 DNA reads as TGCAGCGCGGGGACAGGGGGAGTCTATGGCTACACCTTC. This sequence joins TRBV29-1 and TRBJ1-2; 11 bases line up with TRBD1. The ends lost 7 bases at V and 4 bases at J; junction bases unmatched: 5. Germline V gene sequence: CDR1 SQVTM, CDR2 ANQGSEA. The CDR3 sequence is 13 residues long. Supplemented by reference TRBV29-1 and TRBJ1-2, the full variable domain reads SAVISQKPSRDICQRGTSLTIQCQVDSQVTMMFWYRQQPGQSLTLIATANQGSEATYESGFVIDKFPISRPNLTFSTLTVSNMSPEDSSIYLCSAGTGGVYGYTFGSGTRLTVV.

This clone occurred many times. This chain connects TRBV30 to TRBJ2-2; D is perhaps TRBD2 (7 bases). This CDR3 comprises 14 residues. The germline V gene has CDR1 GTSNPN and CDR2 SVGIG (reference sequence). With 4 bases removed from V and 3 bases from J, the gap between germline ends came to 12 bases. CDR3 sequence: CAWTWEGDTGELFF. In DNA form, the CDR3 reads TGTGCCTGGACATGGGAGGGGGACACCGGGGAGCTGTTTTTT.

V usage is TRBV6-5 and J usage is TRBJ1-4, with D unresolved. The germline CDR1 and CDR2 sequences are MNHEY and SVGAGI. This CDR3 comprises 13 residues. The ends were cut back, 0 bases at V and 8 bases at J, with 7 bases in the middle. The CDR3 DNA sequence: TGTGCCAGCAGTTACTCGATCAGGGAAAAACTGTTTTTT. Its translation: CASSYSIREKLFF.

This rearrangement joins TRBV5-1 to TRBJ2-1; 7 nucleotides align to TRBD1. The CDR3 spans 13 residues. CDR1 and CDR2 (germline): SGHRS, YFSETQ. The V segment lost 4 bases and the J segment 4 bases; nucleotides outside the gene matches: 2. The DNA for the CDR3 is TGCGCCAGCAGCCTGGGACAGTACAATGAGCAGTTCTTC. Residues: CASSLGQYNEQFF.

In this sample, this clone turned up a few times. The chain uses TRBV5-1 and TRBJ1-6, with D maybe TRBD1 (6 bases). The CDR3 runs to 13 residues. V lost 5 bases and J 8 bases, leaving 11 bases between the germline ends. CDR1 and CDR2 (germline): SGHRS, YFSETQ. CDR3 amino acids: CASRVAGDSPLHF. The CDR3 nucleotides are TGCGCCAGCAGAGTTGCAGGGGATTCACCCCTCCACTTT.

V and J are TRBV10-2 and TRBJ2-7, with D tentatively TRBD1 (6 bases). The CDR3 length is 12 residues. Germline CDR1 is WSHSY and CDR2 is SAAADI. Trimming pared 5 bases from V and 5 bases from J, leaving 10 bases between. The CDR3 nucleotides are TGCGCCAGCAGTCAGGGGACCCACGAGCAGTACTTC. It is translated as CASSQGTHEQYF.

V is TRBV6-5 and J is TRBJ2-3; D is unresolved. CDR1 is MNHEY, CDR2 SVGAGI, per germline. This CDR3 has 12 amino acids. V gave up 7 bases and J gave up 6 bases, with 11 bases separating them. CDR3 residues: CASNGLRDTQYF. In DNA, the CDR3 is TGTGCCAGCAACGGTCTTCGGGATACGCAGTATTTT.

This clone is categorized as medium-sized. The genes are TRBV9 and TRBJ2-2, with 8 bases lining up with TRBD1. The germline CDR1 and CDR2 sequences are SGDLS and YYNGEE. This CDR3 has 18 residues. The trim removed 3 bases at V and 0 bases at J, leaving 10 bases unmatched. The CDR3 nucleotides read TGTGCCAGCAGCGAGGGACAGGTTATAAGCCCGAACACCGGGGAGCTGTTTTTT. This translates into CASSEGQVISPNTGELFF.